The entry below describes one TCR beta chain. Per the original data handling: Reference gene primers were amplified, and this amplification served to estimate nucleated cell counts. Data came from immunoSEQ multiplex PCR; TCRdb stores just in-frame clones and leaves some out. The V and J calls and the clone size are those of that table, but D and trimming were determined from the DNA. The sample consists of about 280,000 clones, 89% of them appearing once. This record comes from a study of blood T cell repertoires in COVID-19. Study as a whole: Spain, Italy and the United States supplied samples that represented acute and convalescent COVID-19. Nucleic acid was either cDNA or gDNA, and it came from T cells, B-cell-depleted T cells, or PBMCs.

Germline CDR1 reads SGHTA; CDR2 reads FQGNSA. The CDR3 runs to 19 residues. V dropped 2 bases and J dropped 0; count of bases not matched to a gene: 9. The sequence came from a man between 45 and 60 years old with acute or convalescent COVID-19. The V gene is TRBV7-2, the J gene TRBJ2-1, with 11 bases fitting TRBD2. The sequenced sample consisted of peripheral blood. DNA for the CDR3: TGTGCCAGCAGCTTACCCGCGGGACTAGCGGCAAGCTCCTACAATGAGCAGTTCTTC. Its translation: CASSLPAGLAASSYNEQFF.